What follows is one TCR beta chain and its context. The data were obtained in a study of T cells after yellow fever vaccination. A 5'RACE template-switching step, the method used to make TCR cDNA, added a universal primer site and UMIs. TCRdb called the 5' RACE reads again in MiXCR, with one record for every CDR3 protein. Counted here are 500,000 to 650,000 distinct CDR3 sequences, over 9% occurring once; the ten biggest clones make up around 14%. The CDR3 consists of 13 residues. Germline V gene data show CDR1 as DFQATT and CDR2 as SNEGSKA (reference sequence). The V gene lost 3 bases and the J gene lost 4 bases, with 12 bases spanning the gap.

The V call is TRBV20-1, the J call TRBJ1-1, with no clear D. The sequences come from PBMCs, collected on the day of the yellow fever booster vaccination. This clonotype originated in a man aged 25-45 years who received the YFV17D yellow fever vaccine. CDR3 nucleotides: TGCAGTGCTAGTTACCCGCTAGGCACTGAAGCTTTCTTT. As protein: CSASYPLGTEAFF.